These 15 T cell receptor beta chains share one sample of origin, sequenced in a study of T cells in Graves' hyperthyroidism and ophthalmopathy. Researchers took RNA transcripts and amplified the TCR beta CDR3 regions from them. Initially, a first-round RT-PCR of the TCR CDR3 employed the HTBI primer set. TCRdb independently ran MiXCR on the multiplex PCR reads; one entry per CDR3 protein. Of about 610,000 distinct CDR3 sequences listed, approximately 16% were seen once; the top ten hold 3% to 4%. Sample: blood. Receptor source: a woman between 35 and 50 years old with Graves' ophthalmopathy.

The sample holds many counts of this clonotype. The chain carries TRBV5-1 and TRBJ1-6; 8 bases map to TRBD1. The V segment lost 3 bases and the J segment 10 bases; nucleotides outside the gene matches: 3. This CDR3 contains 13 residues. Germline V gene sequence: CDR1 SGHRS, CDR2 YFSETQ. For the CDR3, the DNA is TGCGCCAGCAGCTCCACAGGGGGGTCACCCCTCCACTTT. Its protein is CASSSTGGSPLHF. Full variable domain (rest looked up from reference TRBV5-1 and TRBJ1-6): KAGVTQTPRYLIKTRGQQVTLSCSPISGHRSVSWYQQTPGQGLQFLFEYFSETQRNKGNFPGRFSGRQFSNSRSEMNVSTLELGDSALYLCASSSTGGSPLHFGNGTRLTVT.

V and J are TRBV20-1 and TRBJ2-3, with 8 bases matching TRBD2. This CDR3 spans 14 amino acids. V shed 4 bases and J 3 bases; nucleotides not matched to a gene: 6. Germline V gene data show CDR1 as DFQATT and CDR2 as SNEGSKA (reference sequence). CDR3 sequence: CSAIGGGGTDTQYF. The CDR3 DNA follows: TGCAGTGCTATTGGGGGCGGGGGGACAGATACGCAGTATTTT.

This CDR3 reads CASREQGIETGELFF. The CDR3 DNA reads as TGTGCCAGCAGAGAACAGGGAATTGAGACCGGGGAGCTGTTTTTT. The genes are TRBV6-4 and TRBJ2-2; possible D gene TRBD1, 6 bases. Germline V CDR1 and CDR2: MRHNA, SNTAGT. Trimming shortened V by 6 bases and J by 5 bases, and 16 bases separated the two germline ends. The length of the CDR3 is 15 residues.

This clonotype has ten or more counts. The chain uses TRBV12-3 or TRBV12-4 and TRBJ2-3; possibly TRBD1 or TRBD2 for D (5 bases each). V dropped 5 bases and J dropped 5 bases, with 8 bases sitting between them. The CDR3 consists of 12 residues. The CDR3 nucleotides are TGTGCCAGCAGTGGGGGTGGAGATACGCAGTATTTT. The encoded protein is CASSGGGDTQYF.

The rearrangement links TRBV20-1 to TRBJ2-4, with D unresolved. The CDR3 consists of 12 residues. With 0 bases removed from V and 7 bases from J, the gap between germline ends came to 7 bases. CDR1 is DFQATT, CDR2 SNEGSKA, per germline (reference sequence). The CDR3 is CSAREQVNIQYF. CDR3 DNA sequence: TGCAGTGCTAGAGAACAAGTTAACATTCAGTACTTC.

A few counts support this clonotype. This sequence joins TRBV11-2 and TRBJ1-1; 9 bases agree with TRBD1. The CDR3 contains 14 residues. J lost 6 bases, V lost 5 bases, and 7 bases had no gene match. Germline CDR1 is SGHAT and CDR2 is FQNNGV. The CDR3 region has the DNA TGTGCCAGCAGCCCCGGGACAGGGCGGGCTGAAGCTTTCTTT. Translated: CASSPGTGRAEAFF.

This clonotype was seen at least ten times. V usage is TRBV28 and J usage is TRBJ1-2; tentative D call: TRBD1 (6 bases). This CDR3 comprises 13 residues. CDR1 is MDHEN, CDR2 SYDVKM, per germline. The V gene lost 3 bases and the J gene lost 5 bases, with 10 bases spanning the gap. This chain's CDR3 is CASSFEGGYGYTF. The CDR3 region has the DNA TGTGCCAGCAGTTTTGAAGGGGGGTATGGCTACACCTTC.

At least ten counts were recorded for this clonotype. The chain couples TRBV6-1 to TRBJ2-5, with 7 positions matching TRBD1. The V segment lost 8 bases and the J segment 1 base; nucleotides outside the gene matches: 10. Looked up from germline, CDR1 is MNHNS and CDR2 is SASEGT. The CDR3 loop spans 15 amino acids. The CDR3 DNA reads as TGTGCCAGCGCTGGTACAGGGGCTGGCCAAGAGACCCAGTACTTC. Residues: CASAGTGAGQETQYF.

The table lists this clonotype with a few counts. The rearrangement links TRBV20-1 to TRBJ2-3, with 7 nucleotides matching TRBD1. V was pared by 6 bases and J by 6 bases, with 6 bases of the junction left unmatched. This CDR3 is built from 12 residues. CDR1 is DFQATT and CDR2 is SNEGSKA in the germline V gene (reference sequence). CDR3 DNA sequence: TGCAGTGCAGCCGGGACAGTGGATACGCAGTATTTT. As protein: CSAAGTVDTQYF.

The J gene is TRBJ2-7, the V gene TRBV2; TRBD2 agrees at 9 bases. Germline loops: CDR1 SNHLY, CDR2 FYNNEI. The CDR3 contains 14 residues. V was pared by 6 bases and J by 1 base, with 4 bases of the junction left unmatched. CDR3 nucleotides: TGTGCCAGCAGGACGACTAGCGGATCCTACGAGCAGTACTTC. This translates into CASRTTSGSYEQYF. The variable domain in full, with the rest retrieved from reference TRBV2 and TRBJ2-7, is EPEVTQTPSHQVTQMGQEVILRCVPISNHLYFYWYRQILGQKVEFLVSFYNNEISEKSEIFDDQFSVERPDGSNFTLKIRSTKLEDSAMYFCASRTTSGSYEQYFGPGTRLTVT.

This clonotype has more than one count but fewer than ten. The chain combines TRBV19 with TRBJ2-1; weak D call: TRBD2 (6 bases). The V end lost 5 bases, the J end lost 2 bases, and 16 bases lay between the germline ends. Germline V gene sequence: CDR1 LNHDA, CDR2 SQIVND (reference sequence). The CDR3 has 16 amino acids. The chain's CDR3 is CASSPRRGITYNEQFF. Here the CDR3 DNA reads TGTGCCAGTAGTCCAAGGCGCGGGATCACCTACAATGAGCAGTTCTTC.

This clonotype was detected many times. The rearrangement links TRBV5-8 to TRBJ1-2; perhaps TRBD1 as D (5 bases). Germline V gives CDR1 SGHTS, CDR2 YDEGEE. The V gene lost 0 bases and the J gene lost 7 bases, with 10 bases spanning the gap. The CDR3 covers 13 residues. The CDR3 spells CASSLVQGGGYTF. CDR3 nucleotides: TGTGCCAGCAGCTTGGTTCAGGGCGGTGGCTACACCTTC.

This clonotype was found many times. The chain uses TRBV18 and TRBJ2-7; 8 bases fit TRBD1. The V gene's germline CDR1 is KGHSH and CDR2 LQKENI. The CDR3 sequence is 16 residues long. Trimming took 2 bases from V and 2 from J; bases not matched to a gene: 8. The chain's CDR3 is CASSPETGAKTYEQYF. DNA of the CDR3: TGTGCCAGCTCACCAGAGACAGGGGCCAAAACCTACGAGCAGTACTTC.

In this sample, this clonotype turned up many times. The J gene is TRBJ2-1, the V gene TRBV5-1, with no clear D. This CDR3 has 13 amino acids. The germline V and J ends were trimmed by 7 bases and 7 bases, with 15 bases remaining between them. Germline V gene lookup returns CDR1 SGHRS and CDR2 YFSETQ. As DNA, the CDR3 is TGCGCCAGCCGAGACACAACCCGGAATGAGCAGTTCTTC. Translation: CASRDTTRNEQFF.

CDR3 bases: TGTGCCACCAGTGATTTGGGGACAGAGGGTGCTGATGGAAACACCATATATTTT. Translating gives CATSDLGTEGADGNTIYF. J is TRBJ1-3 and V is TRBV24-1; 7 positions agree with TRBD1. J lost 3 bases, V lost 0 bases, and 10 bases had no gene match. CDR1 and CDR2 from the germline V gene are KGHDR and SFDVKD. The CDR3 has 18 residues.